Listed here are 32 T cell receptor beta chains from one sample, sequenced in a study of cytomegalovirus exposure and HLA in healthy donors. It was with 60 Vbeta and 13 Jbeta primers that the PCR ran. Method: immunoSEQ multiplex PCR; TCRdb's copy keeps in-frame clones and lacks some. The specimen's table records approximately 130,000 clones. The specimen sequenced was PBMCs. The source is a woman in her fifties or sixties in good health and CMV-seronegative.

The V gene is TRBV18, the J gene TRBJ2-2, with D possibly matching TRBD1 (5 bases). This CDR3 region has 12 residues. V was cut by 8 bases and J by 1 base, with 5 bases left in between. Germline assignment: CDR1 KGHSH and CDR2 LQKENI. In DNA, the CDR3 is TGTGCCAGCGGACAGAACACCGGGGAGCTGTTTTTT. This gives the protein CASGQNTGELFF.

The rearrangement uses TRBV6-5 and TRBJ1-1; D unclear. Trimming stripped 0 bases from V and 4 bases from J, with 12 bases between. The V gene's germline CDR1 is MNHEY and CDR2 SVGAGI. This CDR3 is 15 amino acids long. In nucleotides, the CDR3 is TGTGCCAGCAGTTACTCGTCCGGGATCGGCACTGAAGCTTTCTTT. Amino acids: CASSYSSGIGTEAFF.

V usage is TRBV5-1 and J usage is TRBJ1-1, with 9 bases identical to TRBD1. The CDR3 sequence is 14 residues long. Unmatched junction bases numbered 5, after V lost 4 bases and J lost 4 bases. The germline V gene has CDR1 SGHRS and CDR2 YFSETQ. The CDR3: CASSPQGAGTEAFF. The CDR3 DNA is TGCGCCAGCAGCCCACAGGGGGCGGGCACTGAAGCTTTCTTT.

The chain employs TRBV28 and TRBJ2-7; 9 bases match TRBD2. V was clipped by 0 bases and J by 0 bases; unmatched bases: 3. This CDR3 has 16 amino acids. Germline V gene lookup returns CDR1 MDHEN and CDR2 SYDVKM. CDR3 residues: CASSLWLAGSSYEQYF. The CDR3 DNA reads TGTGCCAGCAGTTTATGGCTAGCGGGGAGCTCCTACGAGCAGTACTTC. The whole variable domain, remainder taken from reference TRBV28 and TRBJ2-7, is DVKVTQSSRYLVKRTGEKVFLECVQDMDHENMFWYRQDPGLGLRLIYFSYDVKMKEKGDIPEGYSVSREKKERFSLILESASTNQTSMYLCASSLWLAGSSYEQYFGPGTRLTVT.

This chain uses TRBV19 with TRBJ2-1, with 8 bases matching TRBD2. This CDR3 is 15 amino acids long. Per the germline V gene, CDR1 is LNHDA and CDR2 is SQIVND (reference sequence). V gave up 5 bases and J gave up 7 bases; unmatched junction bases: 10. The CDR3 DNA follows: TGTGCCAGTAGTCCAGGGACTAGAGGCAAGAATGAGCAGTTCTTC. Translating it yields CASSPGTRGKNEQFF.

The chain links TRBV7-9 to TRBJ1-2, with 8 bases that match TRBD1. CDR1 is SEHNR, CDR2 FQNEAQ, per germline (reference sequence). V dropped 5 bases and J dropped 4; count of bases not matched to a gene: 6. The CDR3 totals 14 residues. CDR3 loop: CASSRTGKGYGYTF. DNA of the CDR3: TGTGCCAGCAGCCGGACAGGGAAAGGCTATGGCTACACCTTC.

The DNA of the CDR3 is TGCGCCAGCAGCTTGGTGCCTAGCGGTAATGAGCAGTTCTTC. It is translated as CASSLVPSGNEQFF. The rearrangement links TRBV5-1 to TRBJ2-1, with 7 nucleotides matching TRBD2. The CDR3 spans 14 residues. V trimming: 0 bases; J trimming: 7 bases; junction bases outside the gene matches: 4. CDR1 and CDR2 from the germline V gene are SGHRS and YFSETQ.

The gene calls are TRBV28 and TRBJ2-2; tentative D call: TRBD2 (5 bases). Trimming removed 5 bases at V and 2 bases at J, with 12 bases between. The CDR3 runs to 15 residues. Germline CDR1 reads MDHEN; CDR2 reads SYDVKM. CDR3 in DNA: TGTGCCAGCAGTGTCGAGGGCTACAACACCGGGGAGCTGTTTTTT. Translating it yields CASSVEGYNTGELFF. Looking up the rest from reference TRBV28 and TRBJ2-2 gives the full variable domain: DVKVTQSSRYLVKRTGEKVFLECVQDMDHENMFWYRQDPGLGLRLIYFSYDVKMKEKGDIPEGYSVSREKKERFSLILESASTNQTSMYLCASSVEGYNTGELFFGEGSRLTVL.

The chain combines TRBV2 with TRBJ1-2; 9 positions agree with TRBD1. The ends lost 4 bases at V and 9 bases at J; junction bases unmatched: 12. Germline V gene data show CDR1 as SNHLY and CDR2 as FYNNEI. There are 15 residues in the CDR3. The CDR3 region has the DNA TGTGCCAGCAGTGGACTCCGGGACAGGGCCCTCAGCTACACCTTC. Protein: CASSGLRDRALSYTF.

V gene TRBV4-2 combines with J gene TRBJ2-3, with 9 nucleotides matching TRBD2. This CDR3 is built from 17 residues. Trimming at V came to 4 bases and at J to 0 bases, leaving 8 bases not matched to a gene. CDR1 and CDR2 from the germline V gene are LGHNA and YNFKEQ. The chain's CDR3 is CASSPGSSGGSTDTQYF. In DNA form, the CDR3 reads TGTGCCAGCAGCCCCGGATCCAGCGGGGGGAGCACAGATACGCAGTATTTT.

With respect to this clone: The junction departs from germline at one end; a sequencing error may be responsible. V usage is TRBV14 and J usage is TRBJ2-7, with 9 nucleotides matching TRBD1. The CDR3 totals 13 residues. From germline, CDR1 is SGHDN and CDR2 FVKESK. The CDR3 coding sequence is TGTGCCAGCAGCCAATATTTAAGGACAGGGGCGATTTTC. Translating gives CASSQYLRTGAIF.

The chain joins TRBV7-8 to TRBJ1-5, with unresolved D. CDR1 is SGHVS and CDR2 is FQNEAQ in the germline V gene. This CDR3 comprises 13 residues. Trimming left V 5 bases short and J 4 bases short, with 9 bases between. CDR3 region: CASSVRRNQPQHF. The CDR3 bases are TGTGCCAGCAGCGTGCGTCGGAATCAGCCCCAGCATTTT.

The V gene is TRBV4-2, the J gene TRBJ2-3; 11 bases fit TRBD2. There are 16 residues in the CDR3. CDR1 is LGHNA, CDR2 YNFKEQ, per germline. After removal of 3 bases from V and 3 bases from J, the junction contained 5 bases not matched to a gene. CDR3: CASSQALAGGTDTQYF. The CDR3 DNA is TGTGCCAGCAGCCAGGCTCTAGCGGGGGGTACAGATACGCAGTATTTT.

The rearrangement joins TRBV18 to TRBJ1-1, with 9 nucleotides matching TRBD1. The CDR3 is 14 residues long. Germline CDR1 KGHSH, CDR2 LQKENI. V shed 3 bases, J shed 1 base, and the junction held 0 bases outside the gene matches. The CDR3 region has the DNA TGTGCCAGCTCACCGGACAGGGGGAACACTGAAGCTTTCTTT. Its protein is CASSPDRGNTEAFF.

The genes are TRBV4-2 and TRBJ2-7; maybe TRBD2 (5 bases). Trimming removed 2 bases at V and 5 bases at J, with 16 bases between. Germline assignment: CDR1 LGHNA and CDR2 YNFKEQ. This CDR3 region has 15 residues. This CDR3 reads CASSQPSGKADEQYF. The CDR3 DNA reads TGTGCCAGCAGCCAACCTTCCGGGAAGGCAGACGAGCAGTACTTC.

The chain combines TRBV2 with TRBJ1-2, with 8 bases identical to TRBD1. This CDR3 is built from 13 residues. CDR1 SNHLY and CDR2 FYNNEI come from the germline V gene. V trimming: 7 bases; J trimming: 4 bases; junction bases outside the gene matches: 5. CDR3 in DNA: TGTGCCAGCATTGAGACAGGGGCCTATGGCTACACCTTC. Translating gives CASIETGAYGYTF. Looking up the rest from reference TRBV2 and TRBJ1-2 gives the full variable domain: EPEVTQTPSHQVTQMGQEVILRCVPISNHLYFYWYRQILGQKVEFLVSFYNNEISEKSEIFDDQFSVERPDGSNFTLKIRSTKLEDSAMYFCASIETGAYGYTFGSGTRLTVV.

The chain combines TRBV4-1 with TRBJ2-5; the match to TRBD1 covers 12 bases. CDR3 length: 17 amino acids. Germline V gives CDR1 MGHRA, CDR2 YSYEKL. Trimming took 4 bases from V and 0 from J; bases not matched to a gene: 6. CDR3 amino acids: CASSLGTGGLYQETQYF. DNA of the CDR3: TGCGCCAGCAGCCTCGGGACAGGGGGCTTGTACCAAGAGACCCAGTACTTC.

V and J are TRBV27 and TRBJ2-3, with D tentatively TRBD1 (5 bases). Trimming took off 5 bases at V and 1 base at J, with 16 bases between the two ends. This CDR3 contains 16 residues. CDR1 and CDR2 from the germline V gene are MNHEY and SMNVEV (reference sequence). CDR3 bases: TGTGCCAGCAGTAAGGGATGGGGCGCAGGCACAGATACGCAGTATTTT. Its translation is CASSKGWGAGTDTQYF.

The rearrangement uses TRBV27 and TRBJ2-7; perhaps TRBD1 as D (5 bases). The germline V gene has CDR1 MNHEY and CDR2 SMNVEV (reference sequence). Deletions cut 3 bases from V and 2 bases from J, with 11 bases between. The CDR3 is 14 residues long. This CDR3 is CASSFGAAPYEQYF. CDR3 DNA: TGTGCCAGCAGTTTTGGGGCGGCCCCCTACGAGCAGTACTTC.

The genes are TRBV6-6 and TRBJ1-1; unclear D gene. The ends were cut back, 5 bases at V and 8 bases at J, with 15 bases in the middle. Germline V gene data show CDR1 as MNHNY and CDR2 as SVGAGI (reference sequence). This CDR3 contains 13 residues. CDR3 DNA: TGTGCCAGCAGTCCGACACGCCAGCTGGAAGCTTTCTTT. This encodes CASSPTRQLEAFF.

To note about this clone: An end of the junction differs from the germline gene, which may be a read error. V and J are TRBV25-1 and TRBJ2-1; D uncertain. The length of the CDR3 is 11 residues. Germline V gene lookup returns CDR1 MGHDK and CDR2 SYGVNS. The CDR3: CASSQYNEQFF. CDR3 coding DNA: TGTGCCAGCAGTCAATACAATGAGCAGTTCTTC.

The CDR3 DNA sequence: TGTGCCAGCAGTAGACAGGAGAATCAGCCCCAGCATTTT. The encoded protein is CASSRQENQPQHF. This chain joins TRBV6-5 and TRBJ1-5, with a weak D call TRBD1 (6 bases). Germline CDR1 and CDR2: MNHEY and SVGAGI. V was clipped by 5 bases and J by 4 bases, with 9 bases between them. The length of the CDR3 is 13 residues.

As to this clone: At one end, the junction sequence differs from germline, possibly due to a read error. The V and J genes are TRBV7-7 and TRBJ2-2; 9 bases align to TRBD2. This CDR3 contains 17 residues. From germline, CDR1 is SSHAT and CDR2 FNYEAQ (reference sequence). The CDR3 nucleotides read TGTGCTAGCAGCCCCTTCCCCTCTAGCGGGATGAGCGGGGAGCTGTTTTTT. It codes for CASSPFPSSGMSGELFF.

The rearrangement uses TRBV6-1 and TRBJ1-3; no definite D call. V was cut by 4 bases and J by 0 bases, with 10 bases left in between. The CDR3 contains 15 residues. Germline assignment: CDR1 MNHNS and CDR2 SASEGT. The CDR3 spells CASSARPSSGNTIYF. In DNA form, the CDR3 reads TGTGCCAGCAGTGCGAGGCCTAGCTCTGGAAACACCATATATTTT.

CDR3 in DNA: TGTGCCAGCAGGCCAACAGGGAGTTATGGCTACACCTTC. The encoded protein is CASRPTGSYGYTF. This sequence joins TRBV27 and TRBJ1-2; weak D call: TRBD1 (6 bases). This CDR3 contains 13 residues. Trimming removed 6 bases at V and 5 bases at J, with 13 bases between. Germline CDR1 and CDR2: MNHEY and SMNVEV (reference sequence).

The chain carries TRBV6-5 and TRBJ1-4; TRBD1 agrees at 8 bases. CDR3 length equals 14 residues. Germline CDR1 and CDR2: MNHEY and SVGAGI. V was pared by 6 bases and J by 3 bases, with 3 bases of the junction left unmatched. The CDR3 sequence: CASRPGGSNEKLFF. The CDR3 DNA reads as TGTGCCAGCAGACCAGGGGGCTCTAATGAAAAACTGTTTTTT.

The chain carries TRBV7-9 and TRBJ1-3, with TRBD1 matching 8 bases. CDR3 length equals 19 residues. With V trimmed by 5 bases and J by 3 bases, 18 bases remained unmatched. The germline V gene encodes CDR1 SEHNR and CDR2 FQNEAQ (reference sequence). The CDR3 sequence is CASSPAPGQVHIIGNTIYF. CDR3 DNA sequence: TGTGCCAGCAGCCCCGCACCGGGACAGGTCCACATTATTGGAAACACCATATATTTT.

This sequence joins TRBV28 and TRBJ1-2; possible D gene TRBD1, 5 bases. Germline CDR1 is MDHEN and CDR2 is SYDVKM. V gave up 5 bases and J gave up 4 bases, with 14 bases separating them. The CDR3 runs to 14 residues. The CDR3 loop reads CASSPIQGGYGYTF. DNA of the CDR3: TGTGCCAGCAGTCCAATCCAGGGAGGCTATGGCTACACCTTC.

The chain uses TRBV28 and TRBJ2-7; D gene uncertain. This CDR3 spans 15 amino acids. V was clipped by 0 bases and J by 7 bases, with 16 bases between them. In germline, CDR1 is MDHEN, CDR2 SYDVKM. CDR3 protein: CASSLWRGRGYEQYF. The CDR3 coding sequence is TGTGCCAGCAGTTTATGGAGAGGCCGCGGTTATGAGCAGTACTTC.

The V call is TRBV5-4, the J call TRBJ2-3; TRBD2 agrees at 7 bases. The V and J ends lost 4 bases and 2 bases, in that order; junction bases with no gene match: 4. The CDR3 length is 14 residues. Germline V gene lookup returns CDR1 SGHNT and CDR2 YYREEE (reference sequence). In nucleotides, the CDR3 is TGTGCCAGCAGCACAGCGGGATCCACAGATACGCAGTATTTT. It is translated as CASSTAGSTDTQYF.

The chain combines TRBV5-1 with TRBJ2-7; TRBD1 agrees at 7 bases. The V segment lost 4 bases and the J segment 2 bases; nucleotides outside the gene matches: 6. CDR1 SGHRS and CDR2 YFSETQ come from the germline V gene. The CDR3 totals 14 residues. CDR3 region: CASSEGTDPYEQYF. The CDR3 coding sequence is TGCGCCAGCAGCGAGGGGACAGATCCCTACGAGCAGTACTTC.

The V gene is TRBV5-1, the J gene TRBJ1-6; 10 bases agree with TRBD1. Germline V gene lookup returns CDR1 SGHRS and CDR2 YFSETQ. After removal of 7 bases from V and 0 bases from J, the junction contained 10 bases not matched to a gene. This CDR3 contains 18 residues. CDR3 nucleotides: TGCGCCAGCTCCTTAGGGACAGGGGATTTCTCCTATAATTCACCCCTCCACTTT. Its translation is CASSLGTGDFSYNSPLHF.